This TCR beta chain was captured by sequencing in a study of OX40 agonist ivuxolimab in advanced cancers. Study at large: Patients with hepatocellular carcinoma, melanoma, renal cell or head and neck cancer made up the dose-escalation patients. Study findings and constraints: In the 0.1-3.0 mg/kg groups, partial responders showed among the lowest expansion. Average numbers of expanded clones were greater in CD8+ T cells than in CD4+.

At baseline, cycle 4 day 1, and cycle 7 day 1, blood was sampled. Using immunoSEQ multiplex PCR, the repertoire was profiled, and TCRdb retains in-frame clones only, with some absent. The sample has about 49,000 clones; 81% are singletons. As to this clone: What it recognizes is unknown.

Unmatched junction bases numbered 10, after V lost 4 bases and J lost 8 bases. CDR3 length: 15 amino acids. Germline CDR1 is LGHNA and CDR2 is YSLEER. Sequences were derived from CD4+ or CD8+ T cells sorted from blood, sampled in a trial of the OX40 agonist ivuxolimab. The genes are TRBV4-3 and TRBJ2-1, with 8 bases identical to TRBD2. The TCR originated in an adult with an advanced solid tumor such as melanoma, head and neck, liver or kidney cancer. CDR3 sequence: CASSPRSGSSDEQFF. The CDR3 nucleotides read TGCGCCAGCAGCCCACGAAGCGGGAGTAGCGATGAGCAGTTCTTC.